Below, one TCR beta chain is given with its context. Seattle patients were enrolled during active infection and followed longitudinally. The record originates from a study of blood T cell repertoires in COVID-19. Whole-study context: Samples taken during acute and convalescent COVID-19 were collected in the United States, Italy and Spain.

Authors' methods: Amplifying reference gene primers gave estimates of nucleated cell counts. Using immunoSEQ multiplex PCR, the repertoire was profiled, and TCRdb retains in-frame clones only, with some absent. D and trimming come from the DNA, and the V and J calls and clone size come from that table. Among some 110,000 clones listed, 90% to 95% were seen once. The V gene lost 4 bases and the J gene lost 7 bases, with 10 bases spanning the gap. The CDR3 is 12 residues long. The germline gives CDR1 MDHEN, CDR2 SYDVKM. The rearrangement uses TRBV28 and TRBJ1-1, with D uncertain. Sequencing was performed on peripheral blood. The clonotype originates from a man in his fifties or sixties with COVID-19, enrolled during active disease. CDR3 protein: CASSYLGSEAFF. For the CDR3, the DNA is TGTGCCAGCAGTTATCTTGGGAGTGAAGCTTTCTTT.